The entry below gives a single T cell receptor (beta chain) sequence along with its context. Antigen specificity is unknown. This CDR3 is 17 amino acids long. After removal of 5 bases from V and 3 bases from J, the junction contained 12 bases not matched to a gene. Per germline, CDR1 SGHVS and CDR2 FQNEAQ. This entry is derived from a study of T cells in localized non-small cell lung cancer. Study-wide results and caveats: Across samples, adjacent lung featured a median 57 of the top 100 tumor clones. Because researchers sequenced only one region of the tumor, heterogeneity is still possible. Highest T cell clonality was seen in uninvolved adjacent lung, surpassing that measured in tumor. There was an association of higher blood T cell density with longer overall survival.

Clones were read by immunoSEQ multiplex PCR, and TCRdb kept only the in-frame ones, dropping some. The table records 35,000 to 50,000 clones, roughly 91% of them present only once. The source is a woman aged 40-69 years with stage II lung adenocarcinoma. The material sequenced was PBMCs, taken before any cancer treatment. The J gene is TRBJ2-7, the V gene TRBV7-8, with TRBD2 matching over 11 bases. The DNA of the CDR3 is TGTGCCAGCAGCAAAGACACCGGACTAGCGGGTGGCTACGAGCAGTACTTC. Translation gives CASSKDTGLAGGYEQYF. The variable domain in full, with the rest retrieved from reference TRBV7-8 and TRBJ2-7, is GAGVSQSPRYKVAKRGQDVALRCDPISGHVSLFWYQQALGQGPEFLTYFQNEAQLDKSGLPSDRFFAERPEGSVSTLKIQRTQQEDSAVYLCASSKDTGLAGGYEQYFGPGTRLTVT.